This T cell receptor beta chain was identified in a study of cytomegalovirus exposure and HLA in healthy donors. Study-wide results and caveats: Later, an analysis found that common viral pathogens appeared to be linked with several of the most significant clusters. Whilst most TCR sequences proved rare, a subset of public TCRs occurred across many donors.

To note about this clone: What it binds is unknown.

Healthy bone marrow donors formed the donor group. Looked up from germline, CDR1 is PRHDT and CDR2 is FYEKMQ (reference sequence). Trimming pared 5 bases from V and 3 bases from J, leaving 19 bases between. This CDR3 has 16 residues. Primers included in the PCR were 60 Vbeta and 13 Jbeta primers. TCRdb keeps only in-frame clones here, not all; method: immunoSEQ multiplex PCR. The sample lists some 150,000 clones; roughly nine tenths were seen once. The clonotype originates from a woman aged 30 to 39 in good health and CMV-seronegative. Sequenced material: PBMCs. The chain combines TRBV13 with TRBJ1-1, with D perhaps matching TRBD1 (6 bases). The CDR3 coding sequence is TGTGCCAGCAGCCGTACAGGGATGGGCCCTGACACTGAAGCTTTCTTT. It translates to CASSRTGMGPDTEAFF.